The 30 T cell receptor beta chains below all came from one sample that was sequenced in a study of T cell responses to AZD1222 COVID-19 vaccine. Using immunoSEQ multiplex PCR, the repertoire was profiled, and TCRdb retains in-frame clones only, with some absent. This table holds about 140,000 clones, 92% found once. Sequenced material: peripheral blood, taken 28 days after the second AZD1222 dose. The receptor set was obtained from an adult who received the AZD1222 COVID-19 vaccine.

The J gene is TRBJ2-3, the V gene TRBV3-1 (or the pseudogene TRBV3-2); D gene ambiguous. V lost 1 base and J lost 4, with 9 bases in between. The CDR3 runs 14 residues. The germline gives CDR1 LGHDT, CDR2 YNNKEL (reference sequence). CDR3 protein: CASSQVRAADTQYF. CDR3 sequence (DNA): TGTGCCAGCAGCCAAGTTCGGGCAGCAGATACGCAGTATTTT.

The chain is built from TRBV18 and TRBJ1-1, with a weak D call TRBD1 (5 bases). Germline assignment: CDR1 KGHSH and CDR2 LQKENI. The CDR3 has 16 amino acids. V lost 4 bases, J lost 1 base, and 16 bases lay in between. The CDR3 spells CASSRGALGSNTEAFF. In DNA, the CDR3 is TGTGCCAGCTCACGCGGGGCCTTAGGTTCGAACACTGAAGCTTTCTTT. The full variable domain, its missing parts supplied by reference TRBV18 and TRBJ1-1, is NAGVMQNPRHLVRRRGQEARLRCSPMKGHSHVYWYRQLPEEGLKFMVYLQKENIIDESGMPKERFSAEFPKEGPSILRIQQVVRGDSAAYFCASSRGALGSNTEAFFGQGTRLTVV.

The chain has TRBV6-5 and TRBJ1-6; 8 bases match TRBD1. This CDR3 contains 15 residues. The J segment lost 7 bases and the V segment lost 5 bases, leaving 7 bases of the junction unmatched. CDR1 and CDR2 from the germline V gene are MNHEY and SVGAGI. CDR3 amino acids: CASSPDRVQNSPLHF. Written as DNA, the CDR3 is TGTGCCAGCAGTCCGGACAGGGTCCAGAATTCACCCCTCCACTTT.

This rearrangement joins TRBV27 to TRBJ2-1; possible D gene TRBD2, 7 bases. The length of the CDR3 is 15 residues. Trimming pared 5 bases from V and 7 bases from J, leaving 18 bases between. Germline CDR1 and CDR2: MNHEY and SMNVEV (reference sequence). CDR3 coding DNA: TGTGCCAGCAGTGGGAGGGGGAGTTGGGGGAATGAGCAGTTCTTC. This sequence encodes CASSGRGSWGNEQFF.

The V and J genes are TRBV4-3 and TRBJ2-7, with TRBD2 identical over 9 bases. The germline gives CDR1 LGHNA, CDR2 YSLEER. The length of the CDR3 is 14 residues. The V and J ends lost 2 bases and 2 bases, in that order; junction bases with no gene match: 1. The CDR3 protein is CASSQQRGAYEQYF. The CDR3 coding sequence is TGCGCCAGCAGCCAACAGCGGGGGGCCTACGAGCAGTACTTC.

The CDR3 coding sequence is TGTGCCAGTAGGCTAGGGCGGACTGAAGCTTTCTTT. Protein product: CASRLGRTEAFF. This chain joins TRBV19 and TRBJ1-1; unclear D gene. The germline gives CDR1 LNHDA, CDR2 SQIVND (reference sequence). The CDR3 is 12 residues long. Trimming shortened V by 6 bases and J by 5 bases, and 10 bases separated the two germline ends.

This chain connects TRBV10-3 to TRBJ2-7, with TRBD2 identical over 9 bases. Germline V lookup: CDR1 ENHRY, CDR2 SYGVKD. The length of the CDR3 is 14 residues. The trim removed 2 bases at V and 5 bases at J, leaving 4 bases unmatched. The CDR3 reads CAISETVAGDEQYF. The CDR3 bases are TGTGCCATCAGTGAGACCGTAGCGGGAGACGAGCAGTACTTC.

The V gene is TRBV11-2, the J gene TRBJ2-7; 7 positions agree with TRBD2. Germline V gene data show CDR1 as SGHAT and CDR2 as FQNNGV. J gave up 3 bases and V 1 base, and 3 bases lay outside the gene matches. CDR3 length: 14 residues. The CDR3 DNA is TGTGCCAGCAGCTTAGCAGCTAGCGGCTACGAGCAGTACTTC. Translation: CASSLAASGYEQYF.

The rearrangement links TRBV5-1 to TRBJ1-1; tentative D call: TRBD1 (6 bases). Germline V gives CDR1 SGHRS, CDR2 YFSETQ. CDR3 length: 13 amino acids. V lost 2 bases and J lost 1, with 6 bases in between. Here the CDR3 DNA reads TGCGCCAGCAGCTTAGGGGGGAACACTGAAGCTTTCTTT. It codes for CASSLGGNTEAFF.

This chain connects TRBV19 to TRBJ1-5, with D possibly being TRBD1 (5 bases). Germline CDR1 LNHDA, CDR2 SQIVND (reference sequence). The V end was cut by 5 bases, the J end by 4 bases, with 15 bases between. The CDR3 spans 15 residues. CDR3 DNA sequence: TGTGCCAGTAGTCTCCCGGGACGGGGGAATCAGCCCCAGCATTTT. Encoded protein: CASSLPGRGNQPQHF.

The CDR3 DNA sequence: TGCAGCGTTCGTCCTTCGACCCGCTACGAGCAGTACTTC. Translating gives CSVRPSTRYEQYF. The chain has TRBV29-1 and TRBJ2-7, with D hard to call. This CDR3 has 13 amino acids. Trimming cost V 5 bases and J 3 bases, with 14 bases left between them. In germline, CDR1 is SQVTM, CDR2 ANQGSEA.

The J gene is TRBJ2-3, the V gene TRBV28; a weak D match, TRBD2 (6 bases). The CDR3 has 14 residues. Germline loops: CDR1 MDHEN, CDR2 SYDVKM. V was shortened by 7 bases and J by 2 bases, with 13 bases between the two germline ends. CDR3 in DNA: TGTGCCAGCATAATGGGGGGAAACACAGATACGCAGTATTTT. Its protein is CASIMGGNTDTQYF.

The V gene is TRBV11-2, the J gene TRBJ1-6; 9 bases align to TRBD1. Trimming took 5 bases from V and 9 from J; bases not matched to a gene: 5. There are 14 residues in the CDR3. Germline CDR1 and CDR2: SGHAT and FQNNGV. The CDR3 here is CASSRQGVGSPLHF. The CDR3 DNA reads TGTGCCAGCAGCCGACAGGGGGTAGGTTCACCCCTCCACTTT. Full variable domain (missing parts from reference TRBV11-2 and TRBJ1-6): EAGVAQSPRYKIIEKRQSVAFWCNPISGHATLYWYQQILGQGPKLLIQFQNNGVVDDSQLPKDRFSAERLKGVDSTLKIQPAKLEDSAVYLCASSRQGVGSPLHFGNGTRLTVT.

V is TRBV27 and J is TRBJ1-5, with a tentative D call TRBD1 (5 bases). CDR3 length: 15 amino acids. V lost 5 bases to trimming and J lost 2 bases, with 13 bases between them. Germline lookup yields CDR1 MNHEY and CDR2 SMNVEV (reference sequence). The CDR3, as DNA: TGTGCCAGCAGTGTCGGGACCCAGGGCAATCAGCCCCAGCATTTT. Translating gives CASSVGTQGNQPQHF.

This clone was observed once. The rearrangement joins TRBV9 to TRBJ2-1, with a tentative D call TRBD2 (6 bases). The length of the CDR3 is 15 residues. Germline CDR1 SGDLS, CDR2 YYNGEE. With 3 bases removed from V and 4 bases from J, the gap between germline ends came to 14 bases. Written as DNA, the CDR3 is TGTGCCAGCAGCGCCACCTTTCTAGCGTACAATGAGCAGTTCTTC. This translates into CASSATFLAYNEQFF.

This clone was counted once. The CDR3 here is CASSVSGQGGYGYTF. The CDR3 nucleotides read TGTGCCAGCAGTGTCTCCGGACAGGGTGGCTATGGCTACACCTTC. V gene TRBV28 combines with J gene TRBJ1-2; 8 bases line up with TRBD1. Germline-derived CDR1 and CDR2 are MDHEN and SYDVKM. CDR3 size: 15 residues. Trimming cost V 5 bases and J 4 bases; bases outside gene matches: 9.

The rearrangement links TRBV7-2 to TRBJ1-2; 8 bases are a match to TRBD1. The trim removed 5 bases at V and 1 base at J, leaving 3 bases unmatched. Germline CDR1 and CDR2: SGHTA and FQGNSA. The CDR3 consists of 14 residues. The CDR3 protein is CASSATGVNYGYTF. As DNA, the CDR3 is TGTGCCAGCAGCGCGACAGGGGTTAACTATGGCTACACCTTC.

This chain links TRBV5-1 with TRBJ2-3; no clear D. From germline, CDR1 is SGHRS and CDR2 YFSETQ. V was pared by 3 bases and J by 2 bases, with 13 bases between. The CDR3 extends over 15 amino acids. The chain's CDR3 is CASSSSTENTDTQYF. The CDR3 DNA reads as TGCGCCAGCAGCTCCTCGACGGAGAACACAGATACGCAGTATTTT.

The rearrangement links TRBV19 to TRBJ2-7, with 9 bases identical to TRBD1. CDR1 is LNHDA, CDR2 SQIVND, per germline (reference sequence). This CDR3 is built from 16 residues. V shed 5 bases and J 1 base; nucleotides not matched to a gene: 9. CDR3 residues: CASSSSTGTGSYEQYF. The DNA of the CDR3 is TGTGCCAGTAGTTCATCTACCGGGACAGGGTCCTACGAGCAGTACTTC.

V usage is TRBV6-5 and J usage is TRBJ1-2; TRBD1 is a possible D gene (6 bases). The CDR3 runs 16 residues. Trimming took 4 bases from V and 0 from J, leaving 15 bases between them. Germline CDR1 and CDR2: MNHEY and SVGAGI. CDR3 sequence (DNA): TGTGCCAGCAGTTTCTACACAGGGATAGCTAACTATGGCTACACCTTC. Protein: CASSFYTGIANYGYTF.

The CDR3 is CASSLLASELETQYF. CDR3 nucleotide sequence: TGTGCCAGCAGCTTACTCGCCAGCGAGCTGGAGACCCAGTACTTC. This sequence joins TRBV7-9 and TRBJ2-5; D is ambiguous. Per germline, CDR1 SEHNR and CDR2 FQNEAQ (reference sequence). V gave up 2 bases and J gave up 5 bases, with 15 bases separating them. This CDR3 has 15 residues.

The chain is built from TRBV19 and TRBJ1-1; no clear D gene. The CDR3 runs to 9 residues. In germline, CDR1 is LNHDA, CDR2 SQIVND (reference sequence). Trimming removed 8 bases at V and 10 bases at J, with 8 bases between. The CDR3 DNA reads TGTGCCAGTGGGAACCGAGCTTTCTTT. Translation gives CASGNRAFF.

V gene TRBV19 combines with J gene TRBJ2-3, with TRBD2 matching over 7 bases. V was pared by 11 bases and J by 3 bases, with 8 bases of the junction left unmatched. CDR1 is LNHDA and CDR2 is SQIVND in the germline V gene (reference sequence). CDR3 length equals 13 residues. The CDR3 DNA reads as TGTGCCTCCGTGGCGGGAGTAACAGATACGCAGTATTTT. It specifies CASVAGVTDTQYF.

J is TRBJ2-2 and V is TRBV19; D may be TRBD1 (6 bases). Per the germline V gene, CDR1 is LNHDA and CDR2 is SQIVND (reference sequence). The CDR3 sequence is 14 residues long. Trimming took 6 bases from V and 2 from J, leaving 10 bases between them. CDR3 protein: CASSPGTNTGELFF. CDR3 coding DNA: TGTGCCAGTAGCCCCGGGACAAACACCGGGGAGCTGTTTTTT.

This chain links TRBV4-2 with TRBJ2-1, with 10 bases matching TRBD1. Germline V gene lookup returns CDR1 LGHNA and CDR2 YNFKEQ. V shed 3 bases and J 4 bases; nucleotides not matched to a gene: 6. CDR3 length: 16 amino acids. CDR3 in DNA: TGTGCCAGCAGCCAGGACAGGGGGACTAGATACAATGAGCAGTTCTTC. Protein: CASSQDRGTRYNEQFF.

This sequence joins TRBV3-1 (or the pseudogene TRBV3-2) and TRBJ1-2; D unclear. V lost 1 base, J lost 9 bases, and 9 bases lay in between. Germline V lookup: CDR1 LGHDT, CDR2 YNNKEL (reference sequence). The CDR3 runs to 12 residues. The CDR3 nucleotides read TGTGCCAGCAGCCAAGGGACCCCTCGCTACACCTTC. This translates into CASSQGTPRYTF.

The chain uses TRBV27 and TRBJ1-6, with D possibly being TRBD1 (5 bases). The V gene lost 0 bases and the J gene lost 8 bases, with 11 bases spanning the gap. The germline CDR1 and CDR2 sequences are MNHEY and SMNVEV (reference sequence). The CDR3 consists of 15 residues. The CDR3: CASSLSGRGDSPLHF. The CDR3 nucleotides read TGTGCCAGCAGTTTATCTGGGCGAGGGGATTCACCCCTCCACTTT.

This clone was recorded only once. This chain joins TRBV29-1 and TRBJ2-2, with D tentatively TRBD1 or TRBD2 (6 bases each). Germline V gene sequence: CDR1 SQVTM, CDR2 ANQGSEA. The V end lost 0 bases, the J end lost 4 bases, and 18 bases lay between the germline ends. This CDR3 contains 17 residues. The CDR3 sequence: CSVEDWPLRGATGELFF. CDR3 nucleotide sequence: TGCAGCGTTGAAGATTGGCCCCTTAGGGGGGCCACCGGGGAGCTGTTTTTT.

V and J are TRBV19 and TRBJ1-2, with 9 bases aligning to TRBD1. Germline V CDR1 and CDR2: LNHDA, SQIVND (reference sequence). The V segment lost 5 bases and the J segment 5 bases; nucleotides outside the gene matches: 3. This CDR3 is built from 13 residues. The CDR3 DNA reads TGTGCCAGTAGTGCTGACAGGGGGTATGGCTACACCTTC. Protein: CASSADRGYGYTF.

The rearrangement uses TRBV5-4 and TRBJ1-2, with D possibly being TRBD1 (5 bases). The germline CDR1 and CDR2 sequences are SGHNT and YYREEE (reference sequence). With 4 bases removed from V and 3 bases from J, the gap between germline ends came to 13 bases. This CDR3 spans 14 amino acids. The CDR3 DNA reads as TGTGCCAGCAGCCCGGCGGGGGGAGACTATGGCTACACCTTC. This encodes CASSPAGGDYGYTF.